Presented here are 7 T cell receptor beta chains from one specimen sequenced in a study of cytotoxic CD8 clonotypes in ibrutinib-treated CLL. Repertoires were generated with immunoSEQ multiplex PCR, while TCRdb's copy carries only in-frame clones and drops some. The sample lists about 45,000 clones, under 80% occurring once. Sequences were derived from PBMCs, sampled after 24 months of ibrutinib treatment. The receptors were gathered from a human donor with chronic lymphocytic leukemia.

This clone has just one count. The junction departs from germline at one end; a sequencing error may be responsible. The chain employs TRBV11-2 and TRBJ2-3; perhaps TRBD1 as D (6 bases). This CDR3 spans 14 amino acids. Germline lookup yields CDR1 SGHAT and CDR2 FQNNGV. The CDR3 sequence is CASSSRDTAFGESF. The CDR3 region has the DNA TGTGCCAGCAGCTCCCGGGACACCGCCTTCGGGGAGTCTTTT.

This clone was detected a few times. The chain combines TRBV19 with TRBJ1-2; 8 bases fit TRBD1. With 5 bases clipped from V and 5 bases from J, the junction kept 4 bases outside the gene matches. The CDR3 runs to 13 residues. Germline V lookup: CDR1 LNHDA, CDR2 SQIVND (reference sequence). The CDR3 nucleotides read TGTGCCAGTAGTCGACAGGGGAAGTATGGCTACACCTTC. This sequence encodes CASSRQGKYGYTF.

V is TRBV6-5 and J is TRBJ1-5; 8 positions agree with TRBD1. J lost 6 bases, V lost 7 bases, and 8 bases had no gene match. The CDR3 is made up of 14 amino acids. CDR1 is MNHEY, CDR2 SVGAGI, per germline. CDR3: CASMATGGIQPQHF. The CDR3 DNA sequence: TGTGCCAGCATGGCAACAGGGGGGATTCAGCCCCAGCATTTT.

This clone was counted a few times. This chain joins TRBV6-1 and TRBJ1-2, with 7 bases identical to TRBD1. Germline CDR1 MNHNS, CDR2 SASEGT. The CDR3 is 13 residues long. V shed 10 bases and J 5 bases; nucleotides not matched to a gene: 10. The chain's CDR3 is CATTRDSTYGYTF. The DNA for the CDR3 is TGTGCCACCACACGGGACAGTACTTATGGCTACACCTTC.

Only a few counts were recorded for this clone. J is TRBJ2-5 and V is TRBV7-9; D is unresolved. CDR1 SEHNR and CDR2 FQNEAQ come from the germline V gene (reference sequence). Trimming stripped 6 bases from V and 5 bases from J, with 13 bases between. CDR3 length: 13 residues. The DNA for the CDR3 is TGTGCCAGCAGAGGTCCCCCGGCGGAGACCCAGTACTTC. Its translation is CASRGPPAETQYF.

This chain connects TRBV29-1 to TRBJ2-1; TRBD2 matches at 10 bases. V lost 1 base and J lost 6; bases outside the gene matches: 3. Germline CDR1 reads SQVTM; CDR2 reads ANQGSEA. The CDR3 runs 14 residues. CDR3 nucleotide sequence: TGCAGCGTTGAAGCTAGCGGGAGCCCCAATGAGCAGTTCTTC. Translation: CSVEASGSPNEQFF.

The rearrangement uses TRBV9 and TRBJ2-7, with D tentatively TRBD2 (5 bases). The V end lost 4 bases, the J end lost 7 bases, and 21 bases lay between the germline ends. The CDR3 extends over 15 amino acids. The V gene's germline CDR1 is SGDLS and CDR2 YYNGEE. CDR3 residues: CASSPRGSDLTEQYF. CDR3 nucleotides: TGTGCCAGCAGCCCTCGGGGTAGCGACCTGACGGAGCAGTACTTC.